This TCR beta chain is from a study of shared clonotypes between healthy human individuals. At the level of the study: CD8 memory received one plate per donor, CD8 naive two, CD4 memory three and CD4 naive three.

This clone has a single count. Its antigen remains unidentified. Every immunoSEQ plate was one replicate of a subset's evenly spread DNA. Repertoires were generated with immunoSEQ multiplex PCR, while TCRdb's copy carries only in-frame clones and drops some. The sample lists approximately 1,000,000 clones, 75% to 85% seen once, with around 0.47% in the top ten. This CDR3 is 15 amino acids long. CDR1 is GTSNPN and CDR2 is SVGIG in the germline V gene (reference sequence). With 4 bases removed from V and 1 base from J, the gap between germline ends came to 15 bases. General observations from the study: A handful of donors had around 5.2% of their naive CD4 clonotypes in common. When compared with the clonotypes that were shared by all four sorted-subset donors, the non-shared clonotypes turned out to have lower generation probabilities.

The sequence came from a young man in good health. Some clones in this sample may be carry-over from other donors' samples. The sample consisted of memory CD4+ T cells from PBMCs. The subset was: CD45RA-negative fraction. The V call is TRBV30, the J call TRBJ2-3; no reliable D call. CDR3 protein: CAWNSWATGTDTQYF. CDR3 nucleotides: TGTGCCTGGAACTCCTGGGCCACGGGCACAGATACGCAGTATTTT.